The next 26 T cell receptor beta chains were all read from a single sample in a study of blood T cell repertoires in COVID-19 (dated by TCRdb to 2018 to 2021). To prepare the library, the immunoSEQ multiplex PCR assay was applied. Sourced from immuneACCESS, this table was stored by TCRdb with only in-frame sequences that have V and J called. A share of the clones is absent; for the studies checked, an unresolved V gene accounts for under half, and the remainder has no known explanation. This sample lists about 37,000 clones; 80% were detected once. The ten largest clones capture 13% to 15% of the sample. The source material was peripheral blood. Receptors were obtained from an older woman with acute or convalescent COVID-19.

The chain uses TRBV24-1 and TRBJ2-1, with 11 bases aligning to TRBD2. Germline-derived CDR1 and CDR2 are KGHDR and SFDVKD. The CDR3 is 16 residues long. V was clipped by 3 bases and J by 7 bases; unmatched bases: 7. CDR3 DNA sequence: TGTGCCACCAGTGATAAACTAGCGGGAGTAAATAATGAGCAGTTCTTC. Translated: CATSDKLAGVNNEQFF.

By share of the sample, this clone is medium-sized. The chain employs TRBV2 and TRBJ2-7; a weak D match, TRBD2 (5 bases). Germline V gene sequence: CDR1 SNHLY, CDR2 FYNNEI. This CDR3 spans 13 amino acids. V lost 6 bases and J lost 2, with 11 bases in between. The CDR3 DNA sequence: TGTGCCAGCAGCAAAGACTACACCTACGAGCAGTACTTC. Residues: CASSKDYTYEQYF.

The chain uses TRBV7-6 and TRBJ1-1; no reliable D call. The germline V gene encodes CDR1 SGHVS and CDR2 FNYEAQ. V lost 6 bases to trimming and J lost 0 bases, with 5 bases between them. The CDR3 consists of 12 residues. The DNA of the CDR3 is TGTGCCAGCAGGGGAGTGAACACTGAAGCTTTCTTT. As protein: CASRGVNTEAFF.

The chain is built from TRBV6-5 and TRBJ2-7; D not certain. V was cut by 7 bases and J by 0 bases, with 10 bases left in between. Germline V gene lookup returns CDR1 MNHEY and CDR2 SVGAGI. This CDR3 region has 13 residues. The CDR3 DNA reads TGTGCCAGCACCCCGGGTATCTCCTACGAGCAGTACTTC. Encoded protein: CASTPGISYEQYF.

This chain uses TRBV6-5 with TRBJ1-1; 9 bases agree with TRBD1. The germline gives CDR1 MNHEY, CDR2 SVGAGI. The CDR3 is 12 amino acids. Germline trimming cut 7 bases from V and 9 bases from J; bases unmatched to any gene: 6. The CDR3 is CASNMGQGKAFF. In nucleotides, the CDR3 is TGTGCCAGCAATATGGGACAGGGAAAAGCTTTCTTT.

The rearrangement links TRBV6-5 to TRBJ2-4, with 13 bases identical to TRBD2. Germline CDR1 reads MNHEY; CDR2 reads SVGAGI. This CDR3 has 16 amino acids. The trim removed 4 bases at V and 7 bases at J, leaving 7 bases unmatched. CDR3 residues: CASSSGTSGDGNIQYF. The CDR3 DNA reads as TGTGCCAGCAGTTCCGGGACTAGCGGGGATGGGAACATTCAGTACTTC.

This clone has a single count. The genes are TRBV20-1 and TRBJ1-2; no clear D gene. Germline values: CDR1 DFQATT, CDR2 SNEGSKA (reference sequence). The CDR3 is 8 amino acids. In DNA form, the CDR3 reads TGCCTCCCGGGTGGCTACACCTTC. Protein sequence: CLPGGYTF.

J is TRBJ2-2 and V is TRBV19, with 11 bases identical to TRBD2. With 1 base clipped from V and 11 bases from J, the junction kept 6 bases outside the gene matches. Germline V lookup: CDR1 LNHDA, CDR2 SQIVND (reference sequence). The CDR3 runs 15 residues. The CDR3 reads CASSIGLAGSEELFF. CDR3 nucleotide sequence: TGTGCCAGTAGTATAGGACTAGCGGGGTCCGAAGAGCTGTTTTTT.

J is TRBJ1-1 and V is TRBV19, with D tentatively TRBD1 (5 bases). With 4 bases removed from V and 6 bases from J, the gap between germline ends came to 12 bases. Germline CDR1 and CDR2: LNHDA and SQIVND (reference sequence). The CDR3 totals 13 residues. CDR3: CASSRGRGSEAFF. The CDR3 bases are TGTGCCAGTAGTAGGGGACGGGGGTCTGAAGCTTTCTTT.

The chain combines TRBV5-1 with TRBJ1-3; D may be TRBD1 (5 bases). The germline V gene encodes CDR1 SGHRS and CDR2 YFSETQ. The CDR3 has 15 residues. V was cut by 5 bases and J by 0 bases, with 12 bases left in between. The CDR3 DNA reads TGCGCCAGCAGAAGGGGCACGGACTCTGGAAACACCATATATTTT. This translates into CASRRGTDSGNTIYF.

The V gene is TRBV5-1, the J gene TRBJ2-1; a possible D gene is TRBD1 (5 bases). Germline assignment: CDR1 SGHRS and CDR2 YFSETQ. Trimming cost V 1 base and J 1 base, with 6 bases left between them. The CDR3 has 14 amino acids. The CDR3 region is CASSLSGSYNEQFF. The CDR3 DNA sequence: TGCGCCAGCAGCTTGTCAGGGTCCTACAATGAGCAGTTCTTC.

The chain uses TRBV7-9 and TRBJ2-5, with TRBD2 matching 13 bases. The V gene end was trimmed by 4 bases and the J gene end by 5 bases; junction bases not matched to a gene: 13. CDR3 length equals 18 residues. Per the germline V gene, CDR1 is SEHNR and CDR2 is FQNEAQ (reference sequence). The DNA of the CDR3 is TGTGCCAGCAGCTCCCGCCCCCGGGGGACTAGCGGGATGGAGACCCAGTACTTC. Translating gives CASSSRPRGTSGMETQYF.

V and J are TRBV27 and TRBJ1-5; a possible D gene is TRBD1 (5 bases). Germline V lookup: CDR1 MNHEY, CDR2 SMNVEV (reference sequence). CDR3 length: 15 amino acids. V lost 0 bases to trimming and J lost 2 bases, with 8 bases between them. The CDR3 DNA follows: TGTGCCAGCAGTTTATCCAGGGTTGGCAATCAGCCCCAGCATTTT. This encodes CASSLSRVGNQPQHF.

The rearrangement joins TRBV25-1 to TRBJ2-5, with D possibly matching TRBD2 (6 bases). This CDR3 contains 13 residues. Germline CDR1 is MGHDK and CDR2 is SYGVNS. The V and J ends lost 6 bases and 5 bases respectively, with 13 bases between them. CDR3 protein: CASRGTGTETQYF. The CDR3 nucleotides are TGTGCCAGCAGGGGGACTGGAACGGAGACCCAGTACTTC. Filled out from reference TRBV25-1 and TRBJ2-5, the complete variable domain reads EADIYQTPRYLVIGTGKKITLECSQTMGHDKMYWYQQDPGMELHLIHYSYGVNSTEKGDLSSESTVSRIRTEHFPLTLESARPSHTSQYLCASRGTGTETQYFGPGTRLLVL.

On this clone itself: A much larger clone sits a single nucleotide away, making a read error possible. The rearrangement links TRBV6-1 to TRBJ2-5; TRBD2 agrees at 7 bases. Germline trimming cut 3 bases from V and 5 bases from J; bases unmatched to any gene: 12. Germline CDR1 and CDR2: MNHNS and SASEGT. The CDR3 consists of 16 residues. Written as DNA, the CDR3 is TGTGCCAGCAGTGAGTTTAGAATGGGAGGGGTTGAGACCCAGTACTTC. Encoded protein: CASSEFRMGGVETQYF.

The chain links TRBV15 to TRBJ2-1; the D gene is possibly TRBD2 (5 bases). CDR1 and CDR2 from the germline V gene are LNHNV and YYDKDF (reference sequence). V lost 1 base and J 8 bases, leaving 15 bases between the germline ends. The CDR3 runs 15 residues. The CDR3 DNA is TGTGCCACCAGCAGAGGCGGGTCTGGCCATTATGAGCAGTTCTTC. It yields the protein CATSRGGSGHYEQFF.

This chain joins TRBV24-1 and TRBJ2-1; no definite D call. CDR1 and CDR2 from the germline V gene are KGHDR and SFDVKD. The CDR3 extends over 16 amino acids. With 1 base removed from V and 1 base from J, the gap between germline ends came to 10 bases. This CDR3 reads CATSDFRSGSYNEQFF. In nucleotides, the CDR3 is TGTGCCACCAGTGATTTCCGTTCCGGGTCCTACAATGAGCAGTTCTTC.

V usage is TRBV2 and J usage is TRBJ1-5; the D gene is possibly TRBD1 (5 bases). The CDR3 sequence is 12 residues long. The V and J ends lost 9 bases and 7 bases respectively, with 13 bases between them. Germline CDR1 SNHLY, CDR2 FYNNEI. The CDR3 protein is CASGARAQPQHF. The CDR3 DNA sequence: TGTGCCAGTGGGGCTAGGGCACAGCCCCAGCATTTT.

J is TRBJ2-7 and V is TRBV27; 7 nucleotides align to TRBD1. The germline V gene encodes CDR1 MNHEY and CDR2 SMNVEV (reference sequence). V dropped 6 bases and J dropped 0; count of bases not matched to a gene: 5. The CDR3 runs 14 residues. The CDR3 DNA is TGTGCCAGCAGATCCGGGACAGCCTCCTACGAGCAGTACTTC. It yields the protein CASRSGTASYEQYF.

This chain uses TRBV19 with TRBJ2-3, with 10 bases identical to TRBD2. With 5 bases clipped from V and 9 bases from J, the junction kept 8 bases outside the gene matches. Germline lookup yields CDR1 LNHDA and CDR2 SQIVND (reference sequence). The CDR3 extends over 14 amino acids. The CDR3 coding sequence is TGTGCCAGTAGTGCTAGCGGGGGCCCAGGGACGCAGTATTTT. This sequence encodes CASSASGGPGTQYF.

This chain uses TRBV19 with TRBJ1-5; no clear D gene. This CDR3 region has 12 residues. V lost 3 bases, J lost 4 bases, and 4 bases lay in between. Germline CDR1 is LNHDA and CDR2 is SQIVND (reference sequence). The CDR3 nucleotides read TGTGCCAGTAGTATCCTAAATCAGCCCCAGCATTTT. Amino acids: CASSILNQPQHF.

The chain links TRBV27 to TRBJ2-5; 7 nucleotides match TRBD2. The CDR3 sequence is 14 residues long. J was trimmed by 5 bases and V by 3 bases; bases with no gene match: 6. Germline V gene lookup returns CDR1 MNHEY and CDR2 SMNVEV (reference sequence). The CDR3 DNA follows: TGTGCCAGCAGTTTTCGCGGGAGAGGGGAGACCCAGTACTTC. Its translation: CASSFRGRGETQYF.

This rearrangement joins TRBV3-1 (or the pseudogene TRBV3-2) to TRBJ2-6; TRBD2 aligns across 9 bases. The CDR3 length is 16 residues. With 3 bases clipped from V and 3 bases from J, the junction kept 3 bases outside the gene matches. CDR1 is LGHDT and CDR2 is YNNKEL in the germline V gene (reference sequence). The CDR3 bases are TGTGCCAGCAGCCAGGCGGGGGGGAATGGGGCCAACGTCCTGACTTTC. It yields the protein CASSQAGGNGANVLTF.

This chain uses TRBV10-3 with TRBJ1-3; D uncertain. Germline CDR1 and CDR2: ENHRY and SYGVKD. V lost 6 bases and J 4 bases, leaving 10 bases between the germline ends. The CDR3 covers 13 residues. Written as DNA, the CDR3 is TGTGCCATCAGGATAACTTCGGGAAACACCATATATTTT. Its translation: CAIRITSGNTIYF.

The V call is TRBV7-9, the J call TRBJ2-2; no reliable D call. Trimming pared 5 bases from V and 5 bases from J, leaving 9 bases between. The CDR3 is made up of 13 amino acids. Germline V gene lookup returns CDR1 SEHNR and CDR2 FQNEAQ (reference sequence). The CDR3 is CASSRTKTGELFF. The CDR3 DNA sequence: TGTGCCAGCAGCCGTACTAAGACCGGGGAGCTGTTTTTT.

The CDR3 DNA sequence: TGTGCCAGCAGCTTCAAGGGGGGGGCAGACTATGGCTACACCTTC. Its protein is CASSFKGGADYGYTF. J is TRBJ1-2 and V is TRBV7-9; TRBD1 might be the D (6 bases). With 3 bases removed from V and 3 bases from J, the gap between germline ends came to 14 bases. The CDR3 has 15 residues. CDR1 SEHNR and CDR2 FQNEAQ come from the germline V gene (reference sequence).